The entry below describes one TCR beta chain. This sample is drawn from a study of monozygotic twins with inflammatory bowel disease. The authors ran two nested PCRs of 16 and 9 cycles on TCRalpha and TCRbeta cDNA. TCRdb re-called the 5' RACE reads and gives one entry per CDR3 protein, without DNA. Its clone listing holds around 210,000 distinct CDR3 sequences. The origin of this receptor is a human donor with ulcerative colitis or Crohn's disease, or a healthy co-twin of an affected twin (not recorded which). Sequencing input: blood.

The CDR3 region is CASSLTRAQETQYF. J is TRBJ2-5 and V is TRBV5-1; as DNA is missing, the TRBD1 call by TCRdb cannot be tested. This CDR3 has 14 amino acids. CDR1 SGHRS and CDR2 YFSETQ come from the germline V gene.